The 7 T cell receptor beta chains below were found in one sample sequenced in a study of T cells in Graves' hyperthyroidism and ophthalmopathy. The CDR3 regions of TCR beta were amplified from RNA transcripts. In the first-round RT-PCR of the TCR CDR3, the HTBI primer set was used. Each CDR3 protein is one row after TCRdb ran MiXCR on the multiplex PCR reads. The table shows roughly 400,000 distinct CDR3 sequences, with more than 12% occurring only once. The specimen was blood. The source of these receptors is a man aged 50 to 59 with Graves' ophthalmopathy.

This clonotype was recorded many times. The V call is TRBV11-2, the J call TRBJ1-4, with D possibly matching TRBD1 (6 bases). V was shortened by 6 bases and J by 7 bases, with 12 bases between the two germline ends. Germline CDR1 reads SGHAT; CDR2 reads FQNNGV. The CDR3 consists of 13 residues. CDR3 DNA: TGTGCCAGCAGAACGACAGGATTTGAAAAACTGTTTTTT. This gives the protein CASRTTGFEKLFF. Full variable domain (outside the CDR3, taken from reference TRBV11-2 and TRBJ1-4): EAGVAQSPRYKIIEKRQSVAFWCNPISGHATLYWYQQILGQGPKLLIQFQNNGVVDDSQLPKDRFSAERLKGVDSTLKIQPAKLEDSAVYLCASRTTGFEKLFFGSGTQLSVL.

This clonotype has just a few counts. The V call is TRBV6-5, the J call TRBJ2-4, with 9 bases matching TRBD2. CDR1 MNHEY and CDR2 SVGAGI come from the germline V gene. CDR3 length: 15 amino acids. V dropped 2 bases and J dropped 5; count of bases not matched to a gene: 4. The CDR3 DNA sequence: TGTGCCAGCAGTTACACGGGACTAGCAGAAAACATTCAGTACTTC. Translating it yields CASSYTGLAENIQYF.

This clonotype has more than one count but fewer than ten. This chain links TRBV19 with TRBJ1-2, with 10 bases aligning to TRBD1. The germline gives CDR1 LNHDA, CDR2 SQIVND (reference sequence). V was pared by 3 bases and J by 4 bases, with 2 bases of the junction left unmatched. There are 14 residues in the CDR3. CDR3: CASSMDRGSYGYTF. CDR3 sequence (DNA): TGTGCCAGTAGTATGGACAGGGGGTCCTATGGCTACACCTTC.

This clonotype showed up many times. This rearrangement joins TRBV11-1 to TRBJ2-6; 7 nucleotides line up with TRBD1. The CDR3 consists of 17 residues. After removal of 5 bases from V and 0 bases from J, the junction contained 7 bases not matched to a gene. Germline V gene sequence: CDR1 SGHAT, CDR2 FQDESV (reference sequence). The DNA of the CDR3 is TGTGCCAGCAGCCAGCGACAGGGCTCCTCTGGGGCCAACGTCCTGACTTTC. Amino acid sequence: CASSQRQGSSGANVLTF.

This clonotype was counted many times. The rearrangement uses TRBV7-6 and TRBJ2-1; D is perhaps TRBD1 (6 bases). Germline assignment: CDR1 SGHVS and CDR2 FNYEAQ. This CDR3 has 16 residues. V was pared by 0 bases and J by 4 bases, with 13 bases between. CDR3 loop: CASSLALVGTYNEQFF. The CDR3 DNA sequence: TGTGCCAGCAGCTTAGCGCTGGTCGGGACATACAATGAGCAGTTCTTC. Combining the CDR3 with reference TRBV7-6 and TRBJ2-1 gives the whole variable domain GAGVSQSPRYKVTKRGQDVALRCDPISGHVSLYWYRQALGQGPEFLTYFNYEAQQDKSGLPNDRFSAERPEGSISTLTIQRTEQRDSAMYRCASSLALVGTYNEQFFGPGTRLTVL.

At least ten counts were recorded for this clonotype. V gene TRBV14 combines with J gene TRBJ2-3; no clear D. The CDR3 runs to 15 residues. Germline V gives CDR1 SGHDN, CDR2 FVKESK. Between the trimmed V and J ends, which lost 4 bases and 5 bases, there was a span of 16 bases. CDR3 in DNA: TGTGCCAGCAGCCCCTACGCCGAGCAAGGAGATACGCAGTATTTT. It translates to CASSPYAEQGDTQYF.

This clonotype was picked up many times. The V and J genes are TRBV2 and TRBJ2-3, with TRBD1 matching over 10 bases. The J segment lost 4 bases and the V segment lost 6 bases, leaving 4 bases of the junction unmatched. The CDR3 is 14 amino acids. CDR1 is SNHLY and CDR2 is FYNNEI in the germline V gene. The CDR3 spells CASRAGQGADTQYF. The CDR3 coding sequence is TGTGCCAGCAGGGCTGGACAGGGGGCAGATACGCAGTATTTT.